What follows are 30 T cell receptor beta chains derived from one specimen sequenced in a study of blood T cells in healthy people across ages. Then a second PCR, running roughly 7 to 11 cycles, was carried out with a sample-barcoded 5' primer and a J-beta primer mix. TCRdb reprocessed the 5' RACE reads with MiXCR, giving one entry per CDR3 protein. The sample records 1.5 million to 2 million distinct CDR3 sequences, roughly 27% being singletons. Sequenced input: blood. All receptors derive from a woman aged 30 to 39 in good health.

This clonotype was picked up a small number of times. The V and J genes are TRBV27 and TRBJ2-7; D remains unclear. The V gene's germline CDR1 is MNHEY and CDR2 SMNVEV (reference sequence). The CDR3 loop spans 13 amino acids. V lost 5 bases to trimming and J lost 2 bases, with 10 bases between them. The CDR3 coding sequence is TGTGCCAGCAGTCCGAACCAAGCCTACGAGCAGTACTTC. Translating gives CASSPNQAYEQYF.

In regard to this clonotype: Germline is not matched at one junction end, which may reflect a read error. The rearrangement uses TRBV11-2 and TRBJ2-5; tentatively, D is TRBD1 (6 bases). CDR3 length: 14 amino acids. CDR1 is SGHAT and CDR2 is FQNNGV in the germline V gene. In DNA, the CDR3 is TGTGCCAGCAGCTTAGGGACAGACCAAGAGGCCCAGTACTTC. Translated: CASSLGTDQEAQYF.

The rearrangement links TRBV5-6 to TRBJ2-3, with 11 bases matching TRBD1. This CDR3 is built from 16 residues. Germline V gives CDR1 SGHDT, CDR2 YYEEEE. V lost 4 bases, J lost 6 bases, and 10 bases stayed unmatched. CDR3 sequence (DNA): TGTGCCAGCAGCCTGCGGACAGGGGGCGCGACGGATACGCAGTATTTT. Translated: CASSLRTGGATDTQYF. Combining the CDR3 with reference TRBV5-6 and TRBJ2-3 gives the whole variable domain DAGVTQSPTHLIKTRGQQVTLRCSPKSGHDTVSWYQQALGQGPQFIFQYYEEEERQRGNFPDRFSGHQFPNYSSELNVNALLLGDSALYLCASSLRTGGATDTQYFGPGTRLTVL.

The V gene is TRBV12-3 or TRBV12-4, the J gene TRBJ2-2, with D hard to call. The V and J ends lost 2 bases and 6 bases respectively, with 4 bases between them. There are 12 residues in the CDR3. CDR3 coding DNA: TGTGCCAGCAGTTTACAGTCCGGGGAGCTGTTTTTT. Translation gives CASSLQSGELFF.

CDR3 sequence reads: CASSWAGSNYGYTF. CDR3 nucleotides: TGTGCCAGCAGTTGGGCCGGCTCTAACTATGGCTACACCTTC. This sequence joins TRBV6-2 or TRBV6-3 and TRBJ1-2; D is uncertain. CDR1 and CDR2 (germline): MNHEY, SVGEGT. Trimming shortened V by 4 bases and J by 0 bases, and 9 bases separated the two germline ends. The CDR3 loop spans 14 amino acids.

This chain links TRBV12-3 or TRBV12-4 with TRBJ2-3; possibly TRBD2 for D (5 bases). Trimming stripped 7 bases from V and 5 bases from J, with 13 bases between. The CDR3 has 13 amino acids. The CDR3 reads CASTPDEGDTQYF. CDR3 nucleotides: TGTGCCAGCACTCCCGACGAGGGAGATACGCAGTATTTT.

This clonotype was recorded a few times. The chain recombines TRBV6-1 with TRBJ1-6; D is perhaps TRBD1 (5 bases). Trimming left V 2 bases short and J 9 bases short, with 14 bases between. Germline V gene lookup returns CDR1 MNHNS and CDR2 SASEGT. This CDR3 comprises 15 residues. The CDR3 DNA reads as TGTGCCAGCAGTGAATGGGGGGGGGTTGGTTCACCCCTCCACTTT. Its protein is CASSEWGGVGSPLHF.

In this sample, this clonotype turned up many times. V and J are TRBV10-3 and TRBJ2-7, with D uncertain. The length of the CDR3 is 15 residues. The V gene lost 0 bases and the J gene lost 6 bases, with 15 bases spanning the gap. Germline V lookup: CDR1 ENHRY, CDR2 SYGVKD. The CDR3: CAISESSPSSAEQYF. CDR3 bases: TGTGCCATCAGTGAGTCGAGCCCTAGTTCAGCCGAGCAGTACTTC.

This clonotype has at least ten counts. This chain uses TRBV5-1 with TRBJ2-4; 11 nucleotides match TRBD1. J was trimmed by 8 bases and V by 3 bases; bases with no gene match: 4. The V gene's germline CDR1 is SGHRS and CDR2 YFSETQ. The CDR3 runs to 14 residues. The CDR3 DNA follows: TGCGCCAGCAGCTCAACGGGACAGGGGGACATTCAGTACTTC. Translation: CASSSTGQGDIQYF.

This clonotype was seen a handful of times. A much larger clone sits a single nucleotide away, making a read error possible. The genes are TRBV29-1 and TRBJ2-5; 7 positions match TRBD1. Trimming took 5 bases from V and 4 from J; bases not matched to a gene: 1. This CDR3 spans 11 amino acids. Per germline, CDR1 SQVTM and CDR2 ANQGSEA. CDR3 coding DNA: TGCAGCGTTAACAGGGGAGAGACCCAGTACTTC. Its translation: CSVNRGETQYF.

This clonotype was counted only a few times. The rearrangement joins TRBV12-3 or TRBV12-4 to TRBJ2-7, with 7 nucleotides matching TRBD1. The V segment lost 6 bases and the J segment 2 bases; nucleotides outside the gene matches: 13. The CDR3 has 16 amino acids. The CDR3 is CASSPKTGTLTYEQYF. CDR3 sequence (DNA): TGTGCCAGCAGCCCAAAGACAGGGACCCTCACCTACGAGCAGTACTTC.

This clonotype was detected a few times. An end of the junction does not agree with germline; a read error may underlie this. The CDR3 reads CAGSSPQQETQYF. The DNA of the CDR3 is TGTGCCGGCAGCTCGCCACAGCAAGAGACCCAGTACTTC. This chain links TRBV7-2 with TRBJ2-5; no firm D call. The CDR3 consists of 13 residues. In germline, CDR1 is SGHTA, CDR2 FQGNSA.

This clonotype was found a few times. The rearrangement joins TRBV6-4 to TRBJ2-1, with D perhaps being TRBD1 or TRBD2 (5 bases each). With 4 bases removed from V and 8 bases from J, the gap between germline ends came to 15 bases. The CDR3 covers 14 residues. In germline, CDR1 is MRHNA, CDR2 SNTAGT. In DNA, the CDR3 is TGTGCCAGCAGTGGGGAGCACAGGTCCCATGAGCAGTTCTTC. Translated: CASSGEHRSHEQFF.

About this clonotype: Relative to the germline gene, one junction end is altered; a read error may explain this. This rearrangement joins TRBV4-2 to TRBJ2-7, with D perhaps TRBD1 (7 bases). Germline CDR1 reads LGHNA; CDR2 reads YNFKEQ. The CDR3 sequence is 17 residues long. CDR3 amino acids: CASSHSRGTRGFVKQYF. The CDR3 DNA sequence: TGTGCCAGTAGCCATTCCCGGGGGACCAGGGGGTTTGTGAAGCAGTACTTC.

This clonotype has just a few counts. Written as DNA, the CDR3 is TGCAGTCCTCTGGGGCCTAGCGGGATATACGCGACCCAGTACTTC. Amino acids: CSPLGPSGIYATQYF. This chain joins TRBV20-1 and TRBJ2-5; 9 bases line up with TRBD2. CDR3 length: 15 amino acids. The germline V gene encodes CDR1 DFQATT and CDR2 SNEGSKA (reference sequence). Trimming cost V 8 bases and J 7 bases; bases outside gene matches: 17.

There are a few counts of this clonotype. The genes are TRBV10-3 and TRBJ2-3, with TRBD2 identical over 8 bases. V shed 4 bases, J shed 6 bases, and the junction held 12 bases outside the gene matches. CDR3 length equals 16 residues. CDR1 and CDR2 from the germline V gene are ENHRY and SYGVKD. The CDR3 is CAISAGSGASSDTQYF. CDR3 in DNA: TGTGCCATCAGTGCTGGTAGCGGGGCCTCTAGCGATACGCAGTATTTT.

The genes are TRBV15 and TRBJ1-1; TRBD1 matches 9 bases. Germline V gives CDR1 LNHNV, CDR2 YYDKDF (reference sequence). Trimming cost V 7 bases and J 10 bases; bases outside gene matches: 16. This CDR3 is 15 amino acids long. The CDR3 spells CATTSPGQGTFGAFF. The CDR3 bases are TGTGCCACCACATCCCCGGGACAGGGTACCTTCGGAGCTTTCTTT.

This clonotype was observed at least ten times. The CDR3 DNA reads as TGTGCCAGCAGCTTAGTTAGCGGGAGGCAAGAGACCCAGTACTTC. Translation: CASSLVSGRQETQYF. This rearrangement joins TRBV7-2 to TRBJ2-5, with 10 bases aligning to TRBD2. Germline CDR1 SGHTA, CDR2 FQGNSA. This CDR3 spans 15 amino acids. The V segment lost 1 base and the J segment 2 bases; nucleotides outside the gene matches: 1.

The V call is TRBV28, the J call TRBJ1-2, with 7 bases lining up with TRBD1. CDR1 and CDR2 (germline): MDHEN, SYDVKM. After removal of 5 bases from V and 8 bases from J, the junction contained 14 bases not matched to a gene. The CDR3 is 15 residues long. The CDR3 sequence: CASSQRDSPRGGYTF. The DNA for the CDR3 is TGTGCCAGCAGTCAGCGGGACAGCCCCCGGGGGGGCTACACCTTC.

This clonotype has more than one count but fewer than ten. The CDR3 DNA reads as TGCAGCGTTGGTCAGGGGGCGGGATGCAATGAGCAGTTCTTC. Amino acid sequence: CSVGQGAGCNEQFF. The V and J genes are TRBV29-1 and TRBJ2-1; 8 nucleotides match TRBD1. V lost 4 bases and J lost 6; bases outside the gene matches: 8. The germline V gene has CDR1 SQVTM and CDR2 ANQGSEA. The CDR3 totals 14 residues.

This clonotype appeared once. The chain couples TRBV15 to TRBJ1-1; D is unclear. Germline loops: CDR1 LNHNV, CDR2 YYDKDF (reference sequence). The CDR3 consists of 13 residues. The ends were cut back, 0 bases at V and 4 bases at J, with 6 bases in the middle. CDR3 nucleotide sequence: TGTGCCACCAGCAGAGATAACGGCACTGAAGCTTTCTTT. This translates into CATSRDNGTEAFF. Using reference TRBV15 and TRBJ1-1 for the parts outside the CDR3, the full variable domain is DAMVIQNPRYQVTQFGKPVTLSCSQTLNHNVMYWYQQKSSQAPKLLFHYYDKDFNNEADTPDNFQSRRPNTSFCFLDIRSPGLGDTAMYLCATSRDNGTEAFFGQGTRLTVV.

The chain is built from TRBV6-5 and TRBJ2-1, with a weak D call TRBD2 (7 bases). The CDR3 consists of 13 residues. Trimming took off 10 bases at V and 10 bases at J, with 20 bases between the two ends. Germline V gene lookup returns CDR1 MNHEY and CDR2 SVGAGI. The CDR3 DNA reads as TGTGCCACCCAAGCGAGGGGGAGGGAGGAGCAGTTCTTC. Residues: CATQARGREEQFF.

This clonotype turned up a few times. The chain uses TRBV18 and TRBJ1-2; perhaps TRBD1 as D (5 bases). This CDR3 is 17 amino acids long. Trimming shortened V by 1 base and J by 2 bases, and 17 bases separated the two germline ends. The germline CDR1 and CDR2 sequences are KGHSH and LQKENI. The CDR3 coding sequence is TGTGCCAGCTCACCACGACAAACCGTGGGGGTAAACTATGGCTACACCTTC. The encoded protein is CASSPRQTVGVNYGYTF.

The chain is built from TRBV18 and TRBJ2-7; D possibly corresponds to TRBD1 (6 bases). The V gene's germline CDR1 is KGHSH and CDR2 LQKENI. Trimming shortened V by 4 bases and J by 4 bases, and 20 bases separated the two germline ends. The CDR3 has 16 residues. DNA for the CDR3: TGTGCCAGCTCACTCCCCACCGTGAACAGGGTATACGAGCAGTACTTC. The encoded protein is CASSLPTVNRVYEQYF.

The chain uses TRBV27 and TRBJ2-3; D ambiguous. Germline V gene lookup returns CDR1 MNHEY and CDR2 SMNVEV (reference sequence). This CDR3 spans 16 amino acids. V shed 5 bases and J shed 1 base, with 16 bases lying between them. CDR3 loop: CASSAHVAAGTDTQYF. The DNA for the CDR3 is TGTGCCAGCAGTGCTCATGTTGCAGCAGGCACAGATACGCAGTATTTT.

This clonotype was detected only a few times. The chain carries TRBV2 and TRBJ2-1; 8 nucleotides align to TRBD2. The CDR3 runs to 15 residues. The trim removed 8 bases at V and 8 bases at J, leaving 14 bases unmatched. Per germline, CDR1 SNHLY and CDR2 FYNNEI. As DNA, the CDR3 is TGTGCCAGCGGCCTAGCGGGTAAAAGAGGGGATGAGCAGTTCTTC. Translated: CASGLAGKRGDEQFF.

A word on this clonotype: Given a much more abundant clone one base away, this may be a read error. The CDR3 DNA reads TGTGCCAGCAGTTTAAACCACAGGGAGACCCAGTACTTC. This codes for CASSLNHRETQYF. V usage is TRBV12-3 or TRBV12-4 and J usage is TRBJ2-5; tentative D call: TRBD1 (5 bases). The CDR3 spans 13 residues. Trimming stripped 2 bases from V and 5 bases from J, with 9 bases between.

The rearrangement links TRBV10-3 to TRBJ1-1; unclear D gene. The CDR3 has 13 residues. Germline V gene sequence: CDR1 ENHRY, CDR2 SYGVKD. The V end was cut by 0 bases, the J end by 6 bases, with 8 bases between. CDR3 nucleotides: TGTGCCATCAGTGAGTCGGAGCAGTCTGAAGCTTTCTTT. This sequence encodes CAISESEQSEAFF.

The rearrangement joins TRBV7-2 to TRBJ1-5, with D possibly being TRBD1 (5 bases). Looked up from germline, CDR1 is SGHTA and CDR2 is FQGNSA. The V end was cut by 7 bases, the J end by 2 bases, with 15 bases between. The length of the CDR3 is 15 residues. CDR3 nucleotides: TGTGCCAGCAACCAAGGGTTGGGGGGCAATCAGCCCCAGCATTTT. Residues: CASNQGLGGNQPQHF.

This clonotype was counted at least ten times. The V call is TRBV20-1, the J call TRBJ2-1; 9 bases are shared with TRBD2. J lost 5 bases, V lost 5 bases, and 4 bases had no gene match. In germline, CDR1 is DFQATT, CDR2 SNEGSKA (reference sequence). The CDR3 loop spans 13 amino acids. CDR3 DNA sequence: TGCAGTGCTCCAGGACTAGCGCACAATGAGCAGTTCTTC. Translation: CSAPGLAHNEQFF.